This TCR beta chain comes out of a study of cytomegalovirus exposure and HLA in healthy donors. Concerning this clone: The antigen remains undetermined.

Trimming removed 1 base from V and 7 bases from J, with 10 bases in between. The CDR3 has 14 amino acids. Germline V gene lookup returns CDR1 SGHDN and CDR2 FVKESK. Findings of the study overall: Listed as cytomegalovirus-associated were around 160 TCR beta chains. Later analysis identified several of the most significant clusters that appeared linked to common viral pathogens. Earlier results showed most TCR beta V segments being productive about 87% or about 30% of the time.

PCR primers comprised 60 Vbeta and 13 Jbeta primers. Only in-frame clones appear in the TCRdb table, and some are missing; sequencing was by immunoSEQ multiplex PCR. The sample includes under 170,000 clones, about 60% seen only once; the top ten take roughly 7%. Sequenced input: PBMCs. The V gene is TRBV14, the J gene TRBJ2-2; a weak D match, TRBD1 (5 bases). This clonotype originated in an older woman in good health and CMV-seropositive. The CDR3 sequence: CASSQVSRGGELFF. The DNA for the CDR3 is TGTGCCAGCAGCCAAGTGTCAAGGGGCGGGGAGCTGTTTTTT.